This T cell receptor (beta chain) was profiled in a study of sequential checkpoint blockade in melanoma. Study-level background: First-line arms were nivolumab then ipilimumab, or the reverse, randomized 1:1. Maintenance nivolumab came after either treatment sequence.

Treatment: randomized to nivolumab then ipilimumab (arm A) or the reverse (arm B). The protocol was immunoSEQ multiplex PCR, while the TCRdb copy is restricted to in-frame clones and leaves out a portion. The table shows fewer than 25,000 clones, with 70% to 90% occurring only once. The length of the CDR3 is 16 residues. Trimming left V 2 bases short and J 0 bases short, with 13 bases between. Looked up from germline, CDR1 is MNHEY and CDR2 is SMNVEV (reference sequence). The sample in question was CD8+ T cells sorted from blood (inferred from file names), obtained from a patient given nivolumab and ipilimumab in sequence. This chain uses TRBV27 with TRBJ1-1; no firm D call. This clonotype originated in a human donor with melanoma. CDR3 bases: TGTGCCAGCAGTTTACGTCGCGGCGGCTTGAACACTGAAGCTTTCTTT. Its translation: CASSLRRGGLNTEAFF.